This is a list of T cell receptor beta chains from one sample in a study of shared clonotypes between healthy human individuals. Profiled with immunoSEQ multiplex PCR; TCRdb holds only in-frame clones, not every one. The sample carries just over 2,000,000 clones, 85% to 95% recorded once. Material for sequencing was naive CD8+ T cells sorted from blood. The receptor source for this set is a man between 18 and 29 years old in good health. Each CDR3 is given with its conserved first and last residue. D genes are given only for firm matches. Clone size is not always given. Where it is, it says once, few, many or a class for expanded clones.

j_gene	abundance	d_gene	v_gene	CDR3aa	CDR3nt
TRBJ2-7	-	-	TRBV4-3	CASSQDRGRGDYEQYF	TGCGCCAGCAGCCAAGATAGGGGGAGGGGGGACTACGAGCAGTACTTC
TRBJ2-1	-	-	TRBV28	CASNAGSLRHNEQFF	TGTGCCAGCAACGCCGGGAGCCTCCGTCACAATGAGCAGTTCTTC
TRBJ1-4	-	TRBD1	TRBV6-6	CASSLGQGVKLFF	TGTGCCAGCAGTTTGGGACAGGGCGTCAAACTGTTTTTT
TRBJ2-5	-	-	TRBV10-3	CAISVRLQETQYF	TGTGCCATCAGTGTTAGACTTCAAGAGACCCAGTACTTC
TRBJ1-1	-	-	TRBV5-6	CASSLVGRTEDTEAFF	TGTGCCAGCAGCTTGGTAGGGAGGACTGAGGACACTGAAGCTTTCTTT
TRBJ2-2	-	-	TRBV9	CASSPQAGLPSGELFF	TGTGCCAGCAGCCCCCAGGCAGGGCTCCCAAGCGGGGAGCTGTTTTTT
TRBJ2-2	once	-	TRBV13	CASSLPYRTDYTGELFF	TGTGCCAGCAGCCTCCCCTATAGGACAGACTACACCGGGGAGCTGTTTTTT
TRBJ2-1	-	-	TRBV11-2	CASSWGDYNEQFF	TGTGCCAGCAGCTGGGGCGACTACAATGAGCAGTTCTTC
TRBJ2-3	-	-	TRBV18	CASSPIRTVDTQYF	TGTGCCAGCTCACCGATAAGGACAGTAGATACGCAGTATTTT
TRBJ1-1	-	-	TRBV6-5	CASSWGHTNTEAFF	TGTGCCAGCAGTTGGGGACACACGAACACTGAAGCTTTCTTT
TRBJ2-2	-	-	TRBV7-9	CASSYPGTLTGELFF	TGTGCCAGCAGCTACCCCGGGACACTCACCGGGGAGCTGTTTTTT
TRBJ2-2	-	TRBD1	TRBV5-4	CASSPAPTGVRELFF	TGTGCCAGCAGCCCCGCCCCGACAGGGGTCCGGGAGCTGTTTTTT
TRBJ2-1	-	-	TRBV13	CASSPGQDNEQFF	TGTGCCAGCAGCCCTGGACAAGACAATGAGCAGTTCTTC
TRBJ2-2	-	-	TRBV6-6	CAGSANTGELFF	TGTGCCGGTTCCGCTAACACCGGGGAGCTGTTTTTT
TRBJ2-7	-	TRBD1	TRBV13	CASSPQTGQGSYEQYF	TGTGCCAGCAGCCCCCAAACGGGACAGGGGTCCTACGAGCAGTACTTC
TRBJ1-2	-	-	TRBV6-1	CASSEGSDPNYGYTF	TGTGCCAGCAGTGAAGGCAGCGATCCTAACTATGGCTACACCTTC
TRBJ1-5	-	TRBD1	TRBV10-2	CASTDTQGDQPQHF	TGCGCCAGCACTGATACGCAGGGGGATCAGCCCCAGCATTTT
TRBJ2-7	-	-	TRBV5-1	CASSLGTNSYEQYF	TGCGCCAGCAGCTTGGGGACAAACTCCTACGAGCAGTACTTC
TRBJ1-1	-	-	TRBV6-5	CASSFGPNTEAFF	TGTGCCAGCAGTTTCGGCCCCAACACTGAAGCTTTCTTT
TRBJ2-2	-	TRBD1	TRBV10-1	CASTDREGTGELFF	TGCGCCAGCACAGACAGGGAAGGCACCGGGGAGCTGTTTTTT
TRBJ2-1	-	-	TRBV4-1	CASSQGIEGVNEQFF	TGCGCCAGCAGTCAAGGAATAGAGGGTGTGAATGAGCAGTTCTTC
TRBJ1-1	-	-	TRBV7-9	CASSLAGTEAFF	TGTGCCAGCAGCTTAGCAGGGACTGAAGCTTTCTTT
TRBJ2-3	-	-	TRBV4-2	CASSQAGISTDTQYF	TGTGCCAGCAGCCAAGCTGGTATTAGCACAGATACGCAGTATTTT
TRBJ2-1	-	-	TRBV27	CASRTDGSSYNEQFF	TGTGCCAGCAGGACGGACGGGAGCTCCTACAATGAGCAGTTCTTC
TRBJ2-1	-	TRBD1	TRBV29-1	CSVAGTGYNEQFF	TGCAGCGTTGCCGGGACAGGTTACAATGAGCAGTTCTTC
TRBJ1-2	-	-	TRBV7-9	CASSLSGPYYYGYTF	TGTGCCAGCAGCTTATCCGGACCTTACTACTATGGCTACACCTTC
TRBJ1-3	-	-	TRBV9	CASSVEGLVGNTIYF	TGTGCCAGCAGCGTAGAGGGGCTCGTTGGAAACACCATATATTTT
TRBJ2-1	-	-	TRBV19	CASRIKGQVNEQFF	TGTGCCAGTAGGATAAAGGGTCAGGTTAATGAGCAGTTCTTC
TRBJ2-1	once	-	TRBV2	CASSLSEQFF	TGTGCCAGCAGTCTGTCTGAGCAGTTCTTC
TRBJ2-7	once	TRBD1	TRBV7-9	CASSSTPGQGFAYEQYF	TGTGCCAGCAGCTCCACCCCGGGACAGGGGTTTGCCTACGAGCAGTACTTC
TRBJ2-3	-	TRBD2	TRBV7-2	CASSPISGTIRPYF	TGTGCCAGCAGCCCAATCTCCGGGACTATCAGACCGTATTTT
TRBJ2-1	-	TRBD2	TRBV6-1	CASSENVAGGSYNEQFF	TGTGCCAGCAGTGAAAATGTCGCGGGAGGATCCTACAATGAGCAGTTCTTC
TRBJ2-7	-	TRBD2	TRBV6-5	CASSTGTSVYEQYF	TGTGCCAGCAGCACCGGGACTAGCGTCTACGAGCAGTACTTC
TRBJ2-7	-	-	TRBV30	CAWSGEHYEQYF	TGTGCCTGGAGTGGGGAGCACTACGAGCAGTACTTC
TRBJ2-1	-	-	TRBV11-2	CASSFSGPIYNEQFF	TGTGCCAGCAGTTTTAGCGGACCTATTTACAATGAGCAGTTCTTC
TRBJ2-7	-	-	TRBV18	CASSPTLSGFEQYF	TGTGCCAGCTCACCTACGCTAAGCGGGTTCGAGCAGTACTTC
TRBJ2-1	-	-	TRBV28	CASSFQGQSYNEQFF	TGTGCCAGCAGTTTCCAGGGGCAGTCCTACAATGAGCAGTTCTTC
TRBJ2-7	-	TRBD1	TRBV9	CASSVGDDRGTYEQYF	TGTGCCAGCAGCGTAGGAGATGACAGGGGGACCTACGAGCAGTACTTC
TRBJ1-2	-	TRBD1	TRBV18	CASSPLDRANYGYTF	TGTGCCAGCTCACCCCTGGACAGGGCAAACTATGGCTACACCTTC
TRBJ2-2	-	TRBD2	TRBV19	CASSIGGSGELFF	TGTGCCAGTAGTATAGGCGGGAGTGGGGAGCTGTTTTTT
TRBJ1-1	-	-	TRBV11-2	CASSLEGTMAFF	TGTGCCAGCAGCTTAGAAGGGACGATGGCTTTCTTT
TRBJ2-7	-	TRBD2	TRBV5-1	CASSVASGGLKYEQYF	TGCGCCAGCAGCGTCGCAAGCGGGGGGCTTAAGTACGAGCAGTACTTC
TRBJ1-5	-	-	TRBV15	CATSRDLTTGGNQPQHF	TGTGCCACCAGCAGAGATCTGACGACAGGCGGCAATCAGCCCCAGCATTTT
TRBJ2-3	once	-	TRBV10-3	CAGRSTDTQYF	TGTGCCGGGCGGAGCACAGATACGCAGTATTTT
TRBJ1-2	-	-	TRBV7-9	CASSLSGADSSYGYTF	TGTGCCAGCAGCTTGTCAGGAGCCGACAGCAGCTATGGCTACACCTTC
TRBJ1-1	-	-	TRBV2	CASSEARGMNTEAFF	TGTGCCAGCAGTGAAGCGCGGGGTATGAACACTGAAGCTTTCTTT
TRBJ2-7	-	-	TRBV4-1	CASSQVAESSYEQYF	TGCGCCAGCAGCCAAGTAGCGGAGAGCTCCTACGAGCAGTACTTC
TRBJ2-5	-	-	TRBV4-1	CASSRRHIQETQYF	TGCGCCAGCAGCCGCAGACATATCCAAGAGACCCAGTACTTC
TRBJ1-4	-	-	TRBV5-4	CASSWGEEPEKLFF	TGTGCCAGCAGCTGGGGGGAGGAGCCCGAAAAACTGTTTTTT
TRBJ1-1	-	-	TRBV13	CASSLGAGTEAFF	TGTGCCAGCAGCTTAGGAGCGGGCACTGAAGCTTTCTTT
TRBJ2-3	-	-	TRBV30	CAWSPPLGQASTDTQYF	TGTGCCTGGAGTCCCCCTCTCGGGCAGGCGAGCACAGATACGCAGTATTTT
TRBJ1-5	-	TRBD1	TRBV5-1	CASSPGTDFNQPQHF	TGCGCCAGCAGCCCCGGGACAGACTTCAATCAGCCCCAGCATTTT